This entry concerns a single T cell receptor beta chain. Its cognate antigen is unknown. The sample comes from a study of human thymus T cells. Whole-study findings and limits: Thymic TCR repertoires of unrelated people reportedly overlapped highly. Blood and thymic repertoires both appeared biased in V and J gene usage.

The thymus was resected at corrective cardiac surgery. Having surgery to correct congenital heart defects, healthy Finnish infants acted as the donors. Sequenced by immunoSEQ multiplex PCR; TCRdb stores in-frame clones only, minus some. The sample carries roughly 120,000 clones, around 94% recorded once. J lost 0 bases, V lost 0 bases, and 8 bases had no gene match. The CDR3 is 17 residues long. Germline V lookup: CDR1 SGDLS, CDR2 YYNGEE. Material for sequencing was thymus tissue. This rearrangement joins TRBV9 to TRBJ2-7, with 8 bases identical to TRBD2. The sequence derives from a boy less than two years old with a congenital heart defect but otherwise immunologically healthy. The CDR3 here is CASSVGEDLAGSYEQYF. CDR3 in DNA: TGTGCCAGCAGCGTAGGGGAGGACCTAGCGGGCTCCTACGAGCAGTACTTC.